The 22 T cell receptor beta chains given below trace back to one sample, sequenced in a study of tumor and adjacent non-tumor tissue in lung cancer. Three rounds of nested PCR, following a modified ARM-PCR protocol, produced the TCRbeta library. TCRdb reprocessed the multiplex PCR reads with MiXCR, giving one entry per CDR3 protein. The sample consists of tens of thousands of distinct CDR3 sequences, around two thirds of them appearing once. RNA was extracted from bulk tissue without any cell sorting. Distant lung tissue was collected more than 3 cm away from the tumor edge. The specimen sequenced was distant non-tumor lung tissue. Receptors originate from a man in his 70s with non-small cell lung cancer.

About this clonotype: Given a much more abundant clone one base away, this may be a read error. This chain links TRBV5-1 with TRBJ2-3, with D hard to call. V was clipped by 5 bases and J by 5 bases, with 9 bases between them. Per germline, CDR1 SGHRS and CDR2 YFSETQ. CDR3 size: 12 residues. The CDR3 sequence: CASREFIDTQYF. For the CDR3, the DNA is TGCGCCAGCAGAGAGTTCATAGATACGCAGTATTTT.

A note on this clonotype: This may be a read error, as it is one base from a much larger clone. The chain links TRBV6-5 to TRBJ1-3; D ambiguous. The CDR3 has 16 amino acids. Germline V gene lookup returns CDR1 MNHEY and CDR2 SVGAGI. The CDR3 spells CASSGLGVPSGNTICF. Here the CDR3 DNA reads TGTGCCAGCAGTGGCCTCGGGGTTCCGTCTGGAAACACCATATGTTTT.

As concerns this clonotype: This clone may be a read error of a much larger clone one base away. The chain couples TRBV6-6 to TRBJ2-1; D assignment may be TRBD1 or TRBD2 (6 bases each). CDR3 length: 16 residues. Germline V gene sequence: CDR1 MNHNY, CDR2 SVGAGI (reference sequence). The V end lost 8 bases, the J end lost 2 bases, and 19 bases lay between the germline ends. The CDR3 region is CASRPIGGRAYNEQFF. As DNA, the CDR3 is TGTGCCAGCCGACCCATCGGGGGCAGGGCCTACAATGAGCAGTTCTTC.

A word on this clonotype: The junction does not match germline at one end; this may be a read error. This sequence joins TRBV30 and TRBJ2-3; TRBD2 aligns across 10 bases. Germline CDR1 reads GTSNPN; CDR2 reads SVGIG (reference sequence). CDR3 length equals 15 residues. Here the CDR3 reads CAWSGASGSTDTQYF. CDR3 DNA sequence: TGTGCCTGGAGTGGGGCTAGCGGGAGCACGGATACGCAGTATTTT. Full variable domain (remainder filled in from reference TRBV30 and TRBJ2-3): SQTIHQWPATLVQPVGSPLSLECTVEGTSNPNLYWYRQAAGRGLQLLFYSVGIGQISSEVPQNLSASRPQDRQFILSSKKLLLSDSGFYLCAWSGASGSTDTQYFGPGTRLTVL.

As concerns this clonotype: The CDR3 does not close with the conserved phenylalanine or tryptophan, likely indicating a read error. The chain recombines TRBV10-2 with TRBJ1-5, with a possible D match to TRBD1 (6 bases). Between the trimmed V and J ends, which lost 4 bases and 6 bases, there was a span of 10 bases. Germline-derived CDR1 and CDR2 are WSHSY and SAAADI. This CDR3 has 13 amino acids. The CDR3 DNA reads as TGCGCCAGCAGTGGACAGGCAGGTCAGCCCCAGCATTTA. Its translation: CASSGQAGQPQHL.

Comments on this clonotype: A read error may be the cause here, since a much bigger clone is one base away. In nucleotides, the CDR3 is TGCAGCGTTGAGAGGGGAGGTGGAAACACCATACATTTT. Translating it yields CSVERGGGNTIHF. The chain joins TRBV29-1 to TRBJ1-3; D is possibly TRBD1 (5 bases). CDR1 SQVTM and CDR2 ANQGSEA come from the germline V gene. There are 13 residues in the CDR3. Combining the CDR3 with reference TRBV29-1 and TRBJ1-3 gives the whole variable domain SAVISQKPSRDICQRGTSLTIQCQVDSQVTMMFWYRQQPGQSLTLIATANQGSEATYESGFVIDKFPISRPNLTFSTLTVSNMSPEDSSIYLCSVERGGGNTIHFGEGSWLTVV.

As concerns this clonotype: At one end, the junction sequence differs from germline, possibly due to a read error. The chain links TRBV23-1 to TRBJ2-7, with TRBD1 as a possible D gene (8 bases). TRBV23-1 counts as an open reading frame of uncertain function. The CDR3 is made up of 17 amino acids. The CDR3 region has the DNA TGCGCCAGCATTCAATCAGCGGGACAGGTTATCTCCTACGAGCAGTACTTC. Amino acids: CASIQSAGQVISYEQYF.

This chain joins TRBV6-6 and TRBJ2-5; D may be TRBD1 or TRBD2 (5 bases each). This CDR3 has 14 residues. With 11 bases removed from V and 8 bases from J, the gap between germline ends came to 24 bases. Germline assignment: CDR1 MNHNY and CDR2 SVGAGI (reference sequence). CDR3 in amino acids: CAGFSGRLSETQYF. The DNA of the CDR3 is TGTGCCGGCTTTTCGGGACGCCTGTCAGAAACCCAGTACTTC.

V is TRBV11-2 and J is TRBJ1-2; 11 nucleotides match TRBD1. Losses at the gene ends were 6 bases for V and 8 bases for J; bases not matched to a gene: 8. The germline V gene encodes CDR1 SGHAT and CDR2 FQNNGV. The CDR3 length is 14 residues. CDR3 DNA: TGTGCCAGCAGTGCCGGACAGGGGGCGTGGGGCTACACCTTC. Its protein product is CASSAGQGAWGYTF.

About this clonotype itself: Being one base from a much bigger clone, this may be a read error. The rearrangement uses TRBV12-3 or TRBV12-4 and TRBJ2-2, with 7 bases matching TRBD1. This CDR3 region has 14 residues. The CDR3 DNA reads as TGTGCCAGCAGTTTACAGGGGGACACCGGGGAGCTGTTATTT. Translating gives CASSLQGDTGELLF.

The rearrangement joins TRBV21-1 to TRBJ2-1; TRBD1, the table's D call, was not compared with the DNA. TRBV21-1 counts as a pseudogene. The CDR3 loop spans 14 amino acids. This chain's CDR3 is CATDNMGQHNEQFF. The CDR3 DNA sequence: TGTGCCACCGACAACATGGGACAGCACAATGAGCAGTTCTTC.

This clonotype occurred a few times. This chain links TRBV4-2 with TRBJ2-1; TRBD2 might be the D (7 bases). The germline CDR1 and CDR2 sequences are LGHNA and YNFKEQ. This CDR3 comprises 16 residues. V was trimmed by 3 bases and J by 5 bases, leaving 17 bases between them. CDR3 bases: TGTGCCAGCAGCCACGCCGGGGGGCAGGGGAACAATGAGCAGTTCTTC. This gives the protein CASSHAGGQGNNEQFF.

This clonotype has only a few counts. Possible read error: a much larger clone is one base away. Given the absence of the conserved phenylalanine or tryptophan at the CDR3 end, a read error is likely. This CDR3 reads CASSSTALGSYEQYS. The CDR3 DNA follows: TGTGCCAGCAGTTCGACCGCACTAGGGTCCTACGAGCAGTACTCC. This rearrangement joins TRBV6-5 to TRBJ2-7; perhaps TRBD2 as D (5 bases). Germline assignment: CDR1 MNHEY and CDR2 SVGAGI. This CDR3 spans 15 amino acids. V was pared by 4 bases and J by 1 base, with 14 bases between.

A note on this clonotype: Since a much larger clone is just one base distant, this may be a read error. This chain links TRBV13 with TRBJ2-3, with 8 bases aligning to TRBD2. This CDR3 is built from 16 residues. Germline lookup yields CDR1 PRHDT and CDR2 FYEKMQ (reference sequence). The CDR3 bases are TGTCCCAGCAGTAAATCAGCGGGAGCTCTCCCAGATACGCAGTATTTT. It is translated as CPSSKSAGALPDTQYF. Full variable domain (outside the CDR3, taken from reference TRBV13 and TRBJ2-3): AAGVIQSPRHLIKEKRETATLKCYPIPRHDTVYWYQQGPGQDPQFLISFYEKMQSDKGSIPDRFSAQQFSDYHSELNMSSLELGDSALYFCPSSKSAGALPDTQYFGPGTRLTVL.

This clonotype was picked up one time. V usage is TRBV6-5 and J usage is TRBJ2-3; a weak D match, TRBD2 (5 bases). Germline loops: CDR1 MNHEY, CDR2 SVGAGI. V shed 2 bases and J shed 2 bases, with 11 bases lying between them. The length of the CDR3 is 15 residues. CDR3 DNA sequence: TGTGCCAGCAGTTACCAAGTGGGAGTCACAGATACGCAGTATTTT. It translates to CASSYQVGVTDTQYF.

The J gene is TRBJ2-5, the V gene TRBV6-5, with D hard to call. In germline, CDR1 is MNHEY, CDR2 SVGAGI. This CDR3 contains 14 residues. Trimming left V 2 bases short and J 5 bases short, with 12 bases between. The CDR3 reads CASSYTNHAETQYF. CDR3 sequence (DNA): TGTGCCAGCAGTTACACGAACCATGCCGAGACCCAGTACTTC.

On this clonotype itself: Its ends do not fully match the called genes, so a read error is possible. The rearrangement joins TRBV4-1 to TRBJ1-5; D possibly corresponds to TRBD1 (6 bases). CDR1 is MGHRA, CDR2 YSYEKL, per germline. The length of the CDR3 is 17 residues. The CDR3 sequence: CASRQDPAGAPNQPQHF. DNA of the CDR3: TGCGCCAGCAGGCAAGATCCCGCGGGGGCTCCCAATCAGCCCCAGCATTTT.

The sample holds a few counts of this clonotype. This may stem from a read error, because a much larger clone lies one nucleotide away. The conserved phenylalanine or tryptophan normally closing the CDR3 is absent here, so this likely arose from a read error. The chain has TRBV4-1 and TRBJ2-2; a possible D gene is TRBD1 (6 bases). CDR3 length: 19 amino acids. Germline V lookup: CDR1 MGHRA, CDR2 YSYEKL. Trimming took 1 base from V and 0 from J, leaving 18 bases between them. The DNA of the CDR3 is TGCGCCAGCAGCCAAGGGGTGGGGGCAGGGCGTCCGAACACCGGGGAGCTGTTTCTT. Amino acids: CASSQGVGAGRPNTGELFL.

This clonotype came up a few times. With a much larger clone just one base away, this may be a read error. Since the CDR3 does not end with the conserved phenylalanine or tryptophan, this likely comes from a read error. The chain couples TRBV29-1 to TRBJ2-5, with TRBD2 matching over 7 bases. V trimming: 7 bases; J trimming: 5 bases; junction bases outside the gene matches: 10. Germline V CDR1 and CDR2: SQVTM, ANQGSEA. CDR3 length: 13 amino acids. The CDR3 DNA reads as TGCAGCGGAGGCGGGGGAAGTGGTGAGACCCAGTACCTC. Its translation: CSGGGGSGETQYL.

The CDR3: CARGGASSYNSPLHF. The CDR3 DNA sequence: TGTGCCCGCGGAGGTGCCAGCTCCTATAATTCACCCCTCCACTTT. The chain employs TRBV7-9 and TRBJ1-6; no firm D call. The CDR3 length is 15 residues. Germline V gives CDR1 SEHNR, CDR2 FQNEAQ (reference sequence). V dropped 11 bases and J dropped 0 bases, with 14 bases sitting between them.

This clonotype was picked up one time. A much larger clone sits a single nucleotide away, making a read error possible. The chain uses TRBV6-5 and TRBJ2-4; no definite D call. CDR1 and CDR2 (germline): MNHEY, SVGAGI. The CDR3 covers 13 residues. CDR3 sequence: CAGSYDIKNIQYF. Here the CDR3 DNA reads TGTGCCGGCAGTTATGACATAAAAAACATTCAGTACTTC.

This clonotype came up once. J is TRBJ2-5 and V is TRBV6-2 or TRBV6-3, with TRBD1 matching 8 bases. V was pared by 2 bases and J by 2 bases, with 10 bases of the junction left unmatched. The length of the CDR3 is 17 residues. Per the germline V gene, CDR1 is MNHEY and CDR2 is SVGEGT. CDR3 DNA sequence: TGTGCCAGCAGTTACGAGTTCGGGACAGGCGGACAAGAGACCCAGTACTTC. Translating gives CASSYEFGTGGQETQYF.